This T cell receptor beta chain was obtained from a study of T-cell reconstitution after alpha-beta-depleted transplantation in children. Study-wide points: T cells produced anew were the main source of T-cell counts and diversity one year after transplant. It was reported that alpha-beta T cells came from several hundred expanded graft clones (about two months after transplant). Recipient T cells and thymic progenitors that survived gave rise to the high TCRbeta diversity observed at day 60 in some patients.

V was trimmed by 4 bases and J by 4 bases, leaving 22 bases between them. This CDR3 region has 17 residues. As concerns this clonotype: The antigen remains unidentified.

Unique molecular identifiers featured in how the TCRbeta library was prepared. TCRdb independently ran MiXCR on the PCR reads; one entry per CDR3 protein. Among almost 600,000 distinct CDR3 sequences listed, more than 20% were seen once. This receptor was identified in a boy in the first two years of life with Wiskott-Aldrich syndrome, due to receive a stem cell transplant. This specimen consisted of PBMCs, obtained before TCRalphabeta/CD19-depleted stem cell transplant. J is TRBJ2-5 and V is TRBV12-3 or TRBV12-4; D is perhaps TRBD1 (6 bases). The CDR3 bases are TGTGCCAGCAGTTCGGGGACCCACGGAAAAGGGGGAGAGACCCAGTACTTC. Amino acid sequence: CASSSGTHGKGGETQYF.